This T cell receptor (beta chain) was retrieved from a study of blood T cells in healthy people across ages. The CDR3 covers 15 residues. Trimming took 4 bases from V and 7 from J; bases not matched to a gene: 6. Germline CDR1 is SGDLS and CDR2 is YYNGEE. No fewer than 5.5 micrograms of total RNA were isolated from every sample. Study-level results: Estimates of diversity drawn from one million T cells were considered underestimates.

This clonotype has at least ten counts. The antigen is not known. With a J-beta primer mix and a sample-barcoded 5' primer, a second PCR ran roughly 6 to 12 cycles. TCRdb called the 5' RACE reads again in MiXCR, with one record for every CDR3 protein. The sample shows 750,000 to 1,000,000 distinct CDR3 sequences, approximately 32% of them seen only once. These data also featured in a second study, about T cells of mothers and their children. From that second work: All donors were healthy and Caucasian; they were a few mothers and their six children.

The J gene is TRBJ2-1, the V gene TRBV9; the match to TRBD1 covers 12 bases. The source is a woman between 35 and 50 years old in good health. The source material was blood. CDR3 loop: CASSPGQGAGNEQFF. CDR3 nucleotides: TGTGCCAGCAGCCCGGGACAGGGGGCCGGGAATGAGCAGTTCTTC.